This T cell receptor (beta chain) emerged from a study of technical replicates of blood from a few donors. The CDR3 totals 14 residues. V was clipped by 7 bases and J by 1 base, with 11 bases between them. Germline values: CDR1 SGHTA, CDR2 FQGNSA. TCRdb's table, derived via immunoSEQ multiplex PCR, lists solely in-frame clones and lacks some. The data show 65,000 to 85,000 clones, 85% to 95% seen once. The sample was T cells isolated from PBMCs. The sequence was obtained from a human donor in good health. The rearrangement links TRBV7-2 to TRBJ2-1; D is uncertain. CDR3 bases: TGTGCCAGCAACAATCCTAGTTCCTACAATGAGCAGTTCTTC. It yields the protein CASNNPSSYNEQFF.